The 30 T cell receptor beta chains in this list originate from one sample, sequenced in a study of blood T cell repertoires in COVID-19. The method was immunoSEQ multiplex PCR; TCRdb's version includes in-frame clones alone and lacks a portion of them. In the table there are over 95,000 clones, 65% to 85% of which are singletons. Sample: peripheral blood. Receptors were obtained from a man aged 50-60 years with acute or convalescent COVID-19.

The rearrangement uses TRBV21-1 and TRBJ2-7; TRBD1, the D gene given by the table, was not confirmed from the DNA. TRBV21-1 is a documented pseudogene. This CDR3 spans 14 amino acids. CDR3 protein: CASSKKQGAGEQYV. The CDR3 DNA follows: TGTGCCAGCAGCAAAAAGCAGGGGGCTGGCGAGCAGTACGTC.

The chain couples TRBV19 to TRBJ2-7; TRBD1 might be the D (6 bases). Germline V CDR1 and CDR2: LNHDA, SQIVND (reference sequence). The CDR3 has 13 residues. Trimming pared 6 bases from V and 5 bases from J, leaving 14 bases between. Written as DNA, the CDR3 is TGTGCCAGTAGCAGGACAGTAGGCCACGAGCAGTACGTC. Protein sequence: CASSRTVGHEQYV.

The chain is built from TRBV12-3 or TRBV12-4 and TRBJ1-2, with TRBD1 identical over 8 bases. There are 12 residues in the CDR3. V gave up 6 bases and J gave up 8 bases; unmatched junction bases: 5. The chain's CDR3 is CASRTSGGGYTF. The CDR3, as DNA: TGTGCCAGCAGGACCTCAGGGGGCGGCTACACCTTC.

The chain uses TRBV5-4 and TRBJ2-5, with TRBD2 matching 15 bases. J gave up 2 bases and V 4 bases, and 3 bases lay outside the gene matches. This CDR3 contains 16 residues. Germline CDR1 and CDR2: SGHNT and YYREEE (reference sequence). This chain's CDR3 is CASSVGLAGGQETQYF. CDR3 sequence (DNA): TGTGCCAGCAGCGTCGGACTAGCGGGGGGGCAAGAGACCCAGTACTTC.

V and J are TRBV18 and TRBJ1-6, with 9 bases lining up with TRBD1. This CDR3 has 14 amino acids. CDR1 and CDR2 (germline): KGHSH, LQKENI. V lost 3 bases, J lost 8 bases, and 2 bases stayed unmatched. The CDR3 bases are TGTGCCAGCTCACCGACAGGGGGGGATTCACCCCTCCACTTT. This translates into CASSPTGGDSPLHF.

The gene calls are TRBV6-6 and TRBJ1-4; possible D gene TRBD1, 6 bases. Trimming took off 9 bases at V and 2 bases at J, with 13 bases between the two ends. Per germline, CDR1 MNHNY and CDR2 SVGAGI (reference sequence). This CDR3 has 14 amino acids. This chain's CDR3 is CASLAGGTNEKLFF. In nucleotides, the CDR3 is TGTGCCAGTCTGGCGGGGGGCACTAATGAAAAACTGTTTTTT.

The V and J genes are TRBV25-1 and TRBJ2-3, with TRBD1 matching 7 bases. CDR1 MGHDK and CDR2 SYGVNS come from the germline V gene. There are 14 residues in the CDR3. J lost 3 bases, V lost 8 bases, and 8 bases had no gene match. CDR3 DNA: TGTGCCAGCGCTCCGGGACAGTTAACAGATACGCAGTATTTT. This sequence encodes CASAPGQLTDTQYF.

This clone appeared a single time. V gene TRBV19 combines with J gene TRBJ1-4; D is ambiguous. The CDR3 has 14 amino acids. The V end lost 3 bases, the J end lost 7 bases, and 12 bases lay between the germline ends. Germline V lookup: CDR1 LNHDA, CDR2 SQIVND (reference sequence). The CDR3 nucleotides are TGTGCCAGTAGTATGTTTTATCGAGGTGAAAAACTGTTTTTT. Its translation: CASSMFYRGEKLFF.

This chain joins TRBV28 and TRBJ1-2, with D unresolved. Germline lookup yields CDR1 MDHEN and CDR2 SYDVKM. The CDR3 spans 14 residues. V was shortened by 6 bases and J by 4 bases, with 15 bases between the two germline ends. The CDR3 DNA reads as TGTGCCAGCAGCCAGGCGCAGGTCGTCTATGGCTACACCTTC. Amino acid sequence: CASSQAQVVYGYTF.

V usage is TRBV10-3 and J usage is TRBJ2-7, with D maybe TRBD2 (6 bases). The V and J ends lost 8 bases and 7 bases respectively, with 12 bases between them. The CDR3 length is 11 residues. Germline V lookup: CDR1 ENHRY, CDR2 SYGVKD. The CDR3 DNA reads TGTGCCATCGGAGAGGCGGGGGAGCAGTACTTC. Translated, it gives CAIGEAGEQYF.

The chain carries TRBV19 and TRBJ1-2; TRBD1 agrees at 10 bases. The V gene's germline CDR1 is LNHDA and CDR2 SQIVND (reference sequence). Losses at the gene ends were 5 bases for V and 0 bases for J; bases not matched to a gene: 9. The CDR3 has 17 amino acids. CDR3 sequence reads: CASSLTGTGATNYGYTF. The DNA of the CDR3 is TGTGCCAGTAGTCTTACAGGGACAGGGGCGACTAACTATGGCTACACCTTC.

V is TRBV19 and J is TRBJ1-2, with 7 bases identical to TRBD1. The ends lost 10 bases at V and 6 bases at J; junction bases unmatched: 5. Per germline, CDR1 LNHDA and CDR2 SQIVND (reference sequence). This CDR3 has 11 residues. The CDR3 spells CATGQVDGYTF. The DNA of the CDR3 is TGTGCCACCGGACAGGTCGATGGCTACACCTTC.

This clone was counted once. The rearrangement links TRBV9 to TRBJ1-3; TRBD1 matches at 9 bases. The CDR3 sequence is 16 residues long. The germline V gene has CDR1 SGDLS and CDR2 YYNGEE. V gave up 3 bases and J gave up 4 bases; unmatched junction bases: 8. The CDR3 DNA reads TGTGCCAGCAGCGAAAGTGGGGACAGGGCCGGAAACACCATATATTTT. It is translated as CASSESGDRAGNTIYF. The full variable domain, in which reference TRBV9 and TRBJ1-3 provide the parts outside the CDR3, is DSGVTQTPKHLITATGQRVTLRCSPRSGDLSVYWYQQSLDQGLQFLIQYYNGEERAKGNILERFSAQQFPDLHSELNLSSLELGDSALYFCASSESGDRAGNTIYFGEGSWLTVV.

The chain joins TRBV3-1 (or the pseudogene TRBV3-2) to TRBJ1-3; TRBD1 aligns across 9 bases. The V and J ends lost 1 base and 7 bases, in that order; junction bases with no gene match: 2. Germline V gives CDR1 LGHDT, CDR2 YNNKEL (reference sequence). The CDR3 loop spans 14 amino acids. DNA for the CDR3: TGTGCCAGCAGCCAAGTCACAGGGGGCAACACCATATATTTT. This translates into CASSQVTGGNTIYF.

This clone was observed a handful of times. The same CDR3 also results from other DNA sequences found in this sample. This chain links TRBV19 with TRBJ1-3, with D maybe TRBD1 (5 bases). CDR3 length: 15 residues. CDR1 LNHDA and CDR2 SQIVND come from the germline V gene (reference sequence). Trimming cost V 6 bases and J 0 bases, with 12 bases left between them. CDR3 protein: CASRRQFYSGNTIYF. The CDR3 nucleotides read TGTGCCAGTAGAAGACAGTTCTACTCTGGAAACACCATATATTTT.

This clone was recorded once. The chain couples TRBV30 to TRBJ2-7; D gene ambiguous. The CDR3 extends over 14 amino acids. Trimming shortened V by 0 bases and J by 6 bases, and 15 bases separated the two germline ends. In germline, CDR1 is GTSNPN, CDR2 SVGIG (reference sequence). CDR3 coding DNA: TGTGCCTGGAGTGTCACTACCCTCTCGGGCGAGCAGTACGTC. This translates into CAWSVTTLSGEQYV.

The chain carries TRBV5-4 and TRBJ1-2, with 7 bases aligning to TRBD1. CDR3 length equals 15 residues. J was trimmed by 2 bases and V by 0 bases; bases with no gene match: 4. The germline V gene has CDR1 SGHNT and CDR2 YYREEE (reference sequence). The CDR3 DNA follows: TGTGCCAGCAGCTTGGAACAGGGGCGCAACTATGGCTACACCTTC. Its protein product is CASSLEQGRNYGYTF. The whole variable domain, remainder taken from reference TRBV5-4 and TRBJ1-2, is ETGVTQSPTHLIKTRGQQVTLRCSSQSGHNTVSWYQQALGQGPQFIFQYYREEENGRGNFPPRFSGLQFPNYSSELNVNALELDDSALYLCASSLEQGRNYGYTFGSGTRLTVV.

The CDR3 reads CASSLREGTEQYF. Written as DNA, the CDR3 is TGCGCCAGCAGCTTGCGGGAGGGAACCGAGCAGTACTTC. This chain uses TRBV5-1 with TRBJ2-7; 8 bases agree with TRBD2. The V segment lost 1 base and the J segment 6 bases; nucleotides outside the gene matches: 3. CDR1 and CDR2 from the germline V gene are SGHRS and YFSETQ. The CDR3 totals 13 residues. The whole variable domain, remainder taken from reference TRBV5-1 and TRBJ2-7, is KAGVTQTPRYLIKTRGQQVTLSCSPISGHRSVSWYQQTPGQGLQFLFEYFSETQRNKGNFPGRFSGRQFSNSRSEMNVSTLELGDSALYLCASSLREGTEQYFGPGTRLTVT.

The chain couples TRBV11-2 to TRBJ2-2, with D unclear. The CDR3 totals 16 residues. Trimming cost V 2 bases and J 2 bases, with 12 bases left between them. The germline V gene has CDR1 SGHAT and CDR2 FQNNGV. CDR3 sequence (DNA): TGTGCCAGCAGCTTATTAACAGATACCAACACCGGGGAGCTGTTTTTT. Translating gives CASSLLTDTNTGELFF.

The sample holds a few counts of this clone. This chain joins TRBV18 and TRBJ2-3; D possibly corresponds to TRBD1 (6 bases). Per germline, CDR1 KGHSH and CDR2 LQKENI. The CDR3 spans 14 residues. V lost 3 bases and J lost 2, with 9 bases in between. In nucleotides, the CDR3 is TGTGCCAGCTCACCGGCAGGGGCCACAGATACGCAGTATTTT. It yields the protein CASSPAGATDTQYF.

This clone was recorded a few times. The chain uses TRBV24-1 and TRBJ1-1, with a weak D call TRBD1 (5 bases). This CDR3 has 13 residues. From germline, CDR1 is KGHDR and CDR2 SFDVKD. V was cut by 6 bases and J by 6 bases, with 13 bases left in between. CDR3: CATSSRGKAEAFF. The CDR3 coding sequence is TGTGCCACCAGTAGTAGGGGTAAGGCTGAAGCTTTCTTT.

V is TRBV6-6 and J is TRBJ2-2, with 9 bases lining up with TRBD1. Germline V gives CDR1 MNHNY, CDR2 SVGAGI (reference sequence). The CDR3 has 15 residues. Trimming removed 6 bases from V and 6 bases from J; junction bases left unmatched: 8. For the CDR3, the DNA is TGTGCCAGCAGACCGGGACAGGGAAACGCCGGGGAGCTGTTTTTT. Amino acids: CASRPGQGNAGELFF.

As regards this clone: This CDR3 is also generated by other DNA sequences in the sample. The V call is TRBV19, the J call TRBJ1-2; TRBD1 might be the D (5 bases). Per germline, CDR1 LNHDA and CDR2 SQIVND (reference sequence). This CDR3 has 13 residues. V was trimmed by 5 bases and J by 2 bases, leaving 9 bases between them. The CDR3: CASSLDRNYGYTF. DNA of the CDR3: TGTGCCAGTAGTCTTGACAGAAACTATGGCTACACCTTC.

The chain recombines TRBV10-2 with TRBJ1-1; D remains ambiguous. The CDR3 consists of 11 residues. Looked up from germline, CDR1 is WSHSY and CDR2 is SAAADI. Trimming took 4 bases from V and 8 from J, leaving 8 bases between them. The CDR3 nucleotides read TGCGCCAGCAGTGGAGGAGGGGAAGCTTTCTTT. It specifies CASSGGGEAFF.

The chain has TRBV9 and TRBJ1-2; D not resolved. Between the trimmed V and J ends, which lost 8 bases and 6 bases, there was a span of 14 bases. The CDR3 spans 12 residues. The germline gives CDR1 SGDLS, CDR2 YYNGEE. The CDR3 bases are TGTGCCAGTCGTCGAGATCCCAATGGCTACACCTTC. Translating it yields CASRRDPNGYTF.

The chain recombines TRBV11-2 with TRBJ1-2; D may be TRBD1 (5 bases). The CDR3 spans 15 residues. V lost 4 bases and J 4 bases, leaving 16 bases between the germline ends. Germline CDR1 SGHAT, CDR2 FQNNGV. Written as DNA, the CDR3 is TGTGCCAGCAGCTCATCAAGGGGAAGGGTCTATGGCTACACCTTC. Amino acid sequence: CASSSSRGRVYGYTF.

The sample holds one count of this clone. This CDR3 is CASREGAFLGEKLFF. The CDR3, as DNA: TGTGCCAGCAGGGAAGGGGCCTTCCTAGGTGAAAAACTGTTTTTT. The chain has TRBV7-2 and TRBJ1-4; maybe TRBD1 (5 bases). There are 15 residues in the CDR3. Germline assignment: CDR1 SGHTA and CDR2 FQGNSA. V was trimmed by 6 bases and J by 7 bases, leaving 18 bases between them.

Only one count was recorded for this clone. The genes are TRBV11-2 and TRBJ1-1, with D unresolved. The CDR3 extends over 13 amino acids. V lost 3 bases to trimming and J lost 7 bases, with 12 bases between them. Germline V gene sequence: CDR1 SGHAT, CDR2 FQNNGV. The CDR3 region has the DNA TGTGCCAGCAGCTTGAGGGCCAGTGTTGAAGCTTTCTTT. This gives the protein CASSLRASVEAFF. Full variable domain (rest looked up from reference TRBV11-2 and TRBJ1-1): EAGVAQSPRYKIIEKRQSVAFWCNPISGHATLYWYQQILGQGPKLLIQFQNNGVVDDSQLPKDRFSAERLKGVDSTLKIQPAKLEDSAVYLCASSLRASVEAFFGQGTRLTVV.

The J gene is TRBJ1-5, the V gene TRBV5-1, with 9 bases fitting TRBD1. Germline-derived CDR1 and CDR2 are SGHRS and YFSETQ. V was clipped by 0 bases and J by 6 bases; unmatched bases: 7. The CDR3 runs 16 residues. CDR3 sequence: CASSLEPRTGVQPQHF. CDR3 coding DNA: TGCGCCAGCAGCTTGGAACCCAGGACAGGGGTTCAGCCCCAGCATTTT.

The J gene is TRBJ2-1, the V gene TRBV5-5; 9 bases are shared with TRBD2. CDR3 size: 16 residues. Looked up from germline, CDR1 is SGHKS and CDR2 is YYEKEE (reference sequence). V gave up 4 bases and J gave up 2 bases; unmatched junction bases: 7. This CDR3 is CASSPWSGGTYNEQFF. The DNA for the CDR3 is TGTGCCAGCAGCCCCTGGAGCGGGGGGACCTACAATGAGCAGTTCTTC.